The T cell receptor beta chain described here comes from a study of T cell repertoires in ileal Crohn's disease. The data were produced by immunoSEQ multiplex PCR, yet TCRdb's version contains in-frame clones alone and is incomplete. The sample records some 2,900 clones, roughly 77% being singletons. Study-level points and caveats: Compared with non-smokers, active smokers at surgery showed more clonal expansions. All patients with clonality above 26.8% had endoscopic recurrence.

This clone showed up just a few times. Its antigen is currently unknown. There are 16 residues in the CDR3. Germline-derived CDR1 and CDR2 are SNHLY and FYNNEI. Trimming cost V 6 bases and J 0 bases, with 14 bases left between them. Time point here: proximal margin of the surgical specimen (macroscopically non-inflamed). This clonotype was obtained from an adult with Crohn's disease. The sequencing input was ileal tissue. The gene calls are TRBV2 and TRBJ1-4; D possibly corresponds to TRBD1 (6 bases). CDR3 sequence: CASRFGGRATNEKLFF. The CDR3 DNA sequence: TGTGCCAGCAGGTTCGGGGGGCGAGCAACTAATGAAAAACTGTTTTTT.